Below are 27 T cell receptor beta chains sequenced from a single sample in a study of control samples from healthy donors and cancer patients. Sequencing used immunoSEQ multiplex PCR; TCRdb keeps in-frame clones, though not all of them. The table gives some 180,000 clones; the top ten clones make up roughly 2% of it. Source material: blood. These receptors originate from a woman younger than 45 in good health.

The V gene is TRBV28, the J gene TRBJ2-7, with 7 bases fitting TRBD1. Germline CDR1 MDHEN, CDR2 SYDVKM. V shed 6 bases and J 3 bases; nucleotides not matched to a gene: 8. This CDR3 spans 14 amino acids. This chain's CDR3 is CASRAPGQYYEQYF. The CDR3 nucleotides are TGTGCCAGCAGGGCGCCGGGACAGTACTACGAGCAGTACTTC. Looking up the rest from reference TRBV28 and TRBJ2-7 gives the full variable domain: DVKVTQSSRYLVKRTGEKVFLECVQDMDHENMFWYRQDPGLGLRLIYFSYDVKMKEKGDIPEGYSVSREKKERFSLILESASTNQTSMYLCASRAPGQYYEQYFGPGTRLTVT.

The chain carries TRBV5-1 and TRBJ2-4; 7 nucleotides line up with TRBD2. With V trimmed by 4 bases and J by 8 bases, 9 bases remained unmatched. The CDR3 covers 14 residues. The V gene's germline CDR1 is SGHRS and CDR2 YFSETQ. CDR3 DNA sequence: TGCGCCAGCAGCGCTACCGGGACTAACGACATTCAGTACTTC. Its translation: CASSATGTNDIQYF.

The chain employs TRBV19 and TRBJ2-7, with 9 bases lining up with TRBD1. In germline, CDR1 is LNHDA, CDR2 SQIVND (reference sequence). V lost 7 bases and J lost 0; bases outside the gene matches: 4. The CDR3 has 14 amino acids. Here the CDR3 reads CASTPTGGSYEQYF. The CDR3 DNA follows: TGTGCCAGTACCCCGACAGGGGGCTCCTACGAGCAGTACTTC.

The chain recombines TRBV7-9 with TRBJ2-7; no definite D call. The V gene lost 1 base and the J gene lost 5 bases, with 6 bases spanning the gap. The CDR3 is 12 residues long. Germline CDR1 reads SEHNR; CDR2 reads FQNEAQ (reference sequence). CDR3 nucleotide sequence: TGTGCCAGCAGCTTAGTCCTAAACGAGCAGTACTTC. Translated, it gives CASSLVLNEQYF.

The chain carries TRBV5-4 and TRBJ2-7, with D possibly TRBD1 on 5 matching bases. This CDR3 has 13 amino acids. Trimming removed 3 bases from V and 6 bases from J, with 13 bases in between. Germline loops: CDR1 SGHNT, CDR2 YYREEE (reference sequence). For the CDR3, the DNA is TGTGCCAGCAGCTCAGGGCGGTCCCCCGAGCAGTACTTC. Protein sequence: CASSSGRSPEQYF.

The J gene is TRBJ2-5, the V gene TRBV9, with 10 bases aligning to TRBD1. The CDR3 has 17 residues. V lost 0 bases to trimming and J lost 2 bases; unmatched junction nucleotides: 7. CDR1 and CDR2 from the germline V gene are SGDLS and YYNGEE. In DNA form, the CDR3 reads TGTGCCAGCAGCGTAGGGGACAGGGGTTTTTTTCAAGAGACCCAGTACTTC. Amino acid sequence: CASSVGDRGFFQETQYF.

This rearrangement joins TRBV7-9 to TRBJ1-1; possible D gene TRBD1, 5 bases. This CDR3 has 17 amino acids. The V end lost 5 bases, the J end lost 5 bases, and 24 bases lay between the germline ends. Germline V lookup: CDR1 SEHNR, CDR2 FQNEAQ (reference sequence). The DNA of the CDR3 is TGTGCCAGCAGCCCGAACGCAATCAGGGAATCGAATACTGAAGCTTTCTTT. It yields the protein CASSPNAIRESNTEAFF.

The chain couples TRBV5-1 to TRBJ1-1, with D tentatively TRBD1 (6 bases). This CDR3 has 12 residues. The ends were cut back, 3 bases at V and 12 bases at J, with 15 bases in the middle. CDR1 is SGHRS, CDR2 YFSETQ, per germline. The CDR3 DNA follows: TGCGCCAGCAGCTCAGGACAGTCTGCCCCTTTCTTT. Residues: CASSSGQSAPFF.

This sequence joins TRBV5-1 and TRBJ2-5; tentatively, D is TRBD1 (6 bases). V was clipped by 2 bases and J by 2 bases, with 22 bases between them. Germline loops: CDR1 SGHRS, CDR2 YFSETQ. CDR3 length equals 18 residues. The CDR3 reads CASSFRSLPGVAQETQYF. The CDR3 nucleotides read TGCGCCAGCAGCTTTAGAAGCCTCCCAGGGGTCGCACAAGAGACCCAGTACTTC.

Notes on this clone: The identical CDR3 is also encoded by other nucleotide sequences in the sample. The CDR3 DNA is TGTGCCAGCAGCTTAGAGACAAGCTCCTATAATTCACCCCTCCACTTT. Its protein product is CASSLETSSYNSPLHF. The chain links TRBV7-2 to TRBJ1-6; D ambiguous. The germline V gene encodes CDR1 SGHTA and CDR2 FQGNSA. With 1 base removed from V and 0 bases from J, the gap between germline ends came to 7 bases. CDR3 size: 16 residues.

The chain recombines TRBV6-5 with TRBJ2-1, with 10 bases lining up with TRBD2. Germline CDR1 is MNHEY and CDR2 is SVGAGI. Trimming cost V 4 bases and J 6 bases; bases outside gene matches: 6. The CDR3 is made up of 15 amino acids. The CDR3 nucleotides read TGTGCCAGCAGTTGGGCTAGCGGGGGTGGCAATGAGCAGTTCTTC. The encoded protein is CASSWASGGGNEQFF.

The chain carries TRBV6-5 and TRBJ2-5, with D perhaps TRBD2 (6 bases). From germline, CDR1 is MNHEY and CDR2 SVGAGI. V was cut by 7 bases and J by 5 bases, with 11 bases left in between. There are 12 residues in the CDR3. CDR3 sequence: CASNRGYETQYF. In DNA form, the CDR3 reads TGTGCCAGCAATCGGGGGTACGAGACCCAGTACTTC.

The rearrangement joins TRBV7-2 to TRBJ1-1; tentatively, D is TRBD1 (5 bases). The germline V and J ends were trimmed by 1 base and 0 bases, with 12 bases remaining between them. The CDR3 runs to 16 residues. Germline CDR1 and CDR2: SGHTA and FQGNSA. CDR3 amino acids: CASSLEGPAMNTEAFF. CDR3 bases: TGTGCCAGCAGCTTAGAGGGGCCGGCGATGAACACTGAAGCTTTCTTT.

This chain uses TRBV7-6 with TRBJ2-1; no firm D call. CDR1 is SGHVS, CDR2 FNYEAQ, per germline. V was clipped by 2 bases and J by 3 bases, with 20 bases between them. The CDR3 spans 18 residues. CDR3 sequence reads: CASSLLGTSRYGYNEQFF. Written as DNA, the CDR3 is TGTGCCAGCAGCTTACTAGGAACGTCCCGCTATGGCTACAATGAGCAGTTCTTC.

J is TRBJ2-5 and V is TRBV18; D unresolved. The ends were cut back, 1 base at V and 0 bases at J, with 6 bases in the middle. Germline V gene data show CDR1 as KGHSH and CDR2 as LQKENI. The CDR3 extends over 14 amino acids. CDR3 in amino acids: CASSPRDYQETQYF. In DNA, the CDR3 is TGTGCCAGCTCACCACGTGACTACCAAGAGACCCAGTACTTC.

The chain joins TRBV27 to TRBJ1-6; possible D gene TRBD1, 6 bases. With 5 bases removed from V and 4 bases from J, the gap between germline ends came to 12 bases. The CDR3 totals 15 residues. Germline assignment: CDR1 MNHEY and CDR2 SMNVEV (reference sequence). The CDR3 DNA reads TGTGCCAGCAGTCTCAGGGGCGGGTATAATTCACCCCTCCACTTT. This gives the protein CASSLRGGYNSPLHF.

The genes are TRBV7-6 and TRBJ1-5, with a tentative D call TRBD1 (5 bases). CDR3 length equals 17 residues. Trimming left V 1 base short and J 0 bases short, with 13 bases between. Germline V gene data show CDR1 as SGHVS and CDR2 as FNYEAQ. The CDR3 loop reads CASSLGQTPFSNQPQHF. In DNA, the CDR3 is TGTGCCAGCAGCTTAGGACAGACTCCCTTTAGCAATCAGCCCCAGCATTTT.

CDR3 sequence (DNA): TGTGCCAGCAGTGAAATGGACAGAACCTACGAGCAGTACTTC. Translation: CASSEMDRTYEQYF. The chain carries TRBV6-1 and TRBJ2-7, with a tentative D call TRBD1 (6 bases). Trimming removed 2 bases at V and 2 bases at J, with 10 bases between. The CDR3 contains 14 residues. CDR1 and CDR2 (germline): MNHNS, SASEGT.

The chain has TRBV6-2 or TRBV6-3 and TRBJ2-5, with 8 nucleotides matching TRBD1. J was trimmed by 2 bases and V by 6 bases; bases with no gene match: 8. Germline loops: CDR1 MNHEY, CDR2 SVGEGT. The CDR3 sequence is 15 residues long. DNA for the CDR3: TGTGCCAGCAGCCGATGGACAGGGAGGCAAGAGACCCAGTACTTC. This encodes CASSRWTGRQETQYF.

The chain is built from TRBV6-6 and TRBJ1-4, with TRBD1 identical over 7 bases. The germline V gene has CDR1 MNHNY and CDR2 SVGAGI (reference sequence). This CDR3 has 14 residues. The junction had 3 bases not matched to a gene; V was cut back by 0 bases and J by 8 bases. The CDR3: CASSYSTGTEKLFF. The DNA for the CDR3 is TGTGCCAGCAGTTACTCGACAGGGACCGAAAAACTGTTTTTT.

The gene calls are TRBV28 and TRBJ2-3; tentative D call: TRBD2 (5 bases). The length of the CDR3 is 15 residues. Trimming left V 3 bases short and J 1 base short, with 11 bases between. Germline values: CDR1 MDHEN, CDR2 SYDVKM. CDR3 nucleotide sequence: TGTGCCAGCAGTTTGCAACTAGTTCGCACAGATACGCAGTATTTT. Residues: CASSLQLVRTDTQYF.

The chain recombines TRBV7-9 with TRBJ2-5, with 9 bases lining up with TRBD1. This CDR3 contains 16 residues. V dropped 2 bases and J dropped 4; count of bases not matched to a gene: 8. Germline values: CDR1 SEHNR, CDR2 FQNEAQ (reference sequence). Written as DNA, the CDR3 is TGTGCCAGCAGCTTACCAAGGACAGGGGTGGGAGAGACCCAGTACTTC. Translated: CASSLPRTGVGETQYF.

The chain combines TRBV5-1 with TRBJ2-7; D gene unclear. Germline V lookup: CDR1 SGHRS, CDR2 YFSETQ. Trimming took 4 bases from V and 6 from J, leaving 17 bases between them. The CDR3 length is 14 residues. For the CDR3, the DNA is TGCGCCAGCAGCGACGGGTACCAGGCCCGCGAGCAGTACTTC. It encodes CASSDGYQAREQYF.

This chain uses TRBV9 with TRBJ1-4, with D unclear. Per germline, CDR1 SGDLS and CDR2 YYNGEE. The CDR3 contains 18 residues. V was cut by 0 bases and J by 1 base, with 16 bases left in between. The CDR3 DNA follows: TGTGCCAGCAGCGTAGAGGGAGGGTTAATGGAAACTAATGAAAAACTGTTTTTT. This encodes CASSVEGGLMETNEKLFF.

The rearrangement joins TRBV30 to TRBJ1-1; D is unresolved. The V end lost 2 bases, the J end lost 0 bases, and 13 bases lay between the germline ends. Per germline, CDR1 GTSNPN and CDR2 SVGIG (reference sequence). The CDR3 extends over 15 amino acids. CDR3 coding DNA: TGTGCCTGGAGTAGGACGGGCCTCATGAACACTGAAGCTTTCTTT. Protein: CAWSRTGLMNTEAFF.

V is TRBV6-5 and J is TRBJ1-5; no clear D gene. The germline V gene encodes CDR1 MNHEY and CDR2 SVGAGI. The CDR3 is 13 amino acids. V was clipped by 2 bases and J by 6 bases, with 8 bases between them. The CDR3 is CASSYGGVQPQHF. CDR3 bases: TGTGCCAGCAGTTACGGTGGGGTTCAGCCCCAGCATTTT.

V and J are TRBV29-1 and TRBJ1-2; 7 bases line up with TRBD1. This CDR3 comprises 12 residues. Trimming removed 6 bases from V and 4 bases from J; junction bases left unmatched: 5. The germline V gene encodes CDR1 SQVTM and CDR2 ANQGSEA. CDR3 coding DNA: TGCAGCGTGCCGGGACAGCTCTATGGCTACACCTTC. This encodes CSVPGQLYGYTF.